The 8 T cell receptor beta chains below were found in one sample sequenced in a study of shared T cell receptors in the human thymus. Repertoires were generated with immunoSEQ multiplex PCR, while TCRdb's copy carries only in-frame clones and drops some. The data hold hundreds of thousands of clones, with over 90% observed a single time. Specimen: thymocytes. These receptors came from a human donor.

The rearrangement links TRBV28 to TRBJ2-1, with 7 bases that match TRBD1. The CDR3 has 17 residues. The V segment lost 6 bases and the J segment 3 bases; nucleotides outside the gene matches: 14. Germline assignment: CDR1 MDHEN and CDR2 SYDVKM. CDR3 DNA: TGTGCCAGCAGCAACTGGGTGGGGGACAGCCTCTACAATGAGCAGTTCTTC. Translation gives CASSNWVGDSLYNEQFF.

This clone was counted a single time. The rearrangement links TRBV10-3 to TRBJ2-7, with TRBD2 matching 10 bases. The length of the CDR3 is 14 residues. Germline assignment: CDR1 ENHRY and CDR2 SYGVKD. Germline trimming cut 3 bases from V and 6 bases from J; bases unmatched to any gene: 5. CDR3 protein: CAISDGLAGVEQYF. CDR3 coding DNA: TGTGCCATCAGTGACGGGCTAGCGGGAGTCGAGCAGTACTTC.

This chain joins TRBV11-2 and TRBJ2-4; TRBD1 agrees at 7 bases. The CDR3 length is 15 residues. Germline loops: CDR1 SGHAT, CDR2 FQNNGV. Trimming took 6 bases from V and 1 from J; bases not matched to a gene: 6. For the CDR3, the DNA is TGTGCCAGCAGTTCTATCAGGGGGGCCAAAAACATTCAGTACTTC. This encodes CASSSIRGAKNIQYF.

V usage is TRBV28 and J usage is TRBJ2-1; D ambiguous. CDR1 and CDR2 from the germline V gene are MDHEN and SYDVKM. This CDR3 spans 13 amino acids. V gave up 6 bases and J gave up 1 base, with 7 bases separating them. The CDR3 protein is CASSPESYNEQFF. For the CDR3, the DNA is TGTGCCAGCAGCCCTGAATCCTACAATGAGCAGTTCTTC.

The chain is built from TRBV2 and TRBJ2-7; 7 bases agree with TRBD2. Looked up from germline, CDR1 is SNHLY and CDR2 is FYNNEI. The CDR3 runs to 15 residues. V lost 7 bases, J lost 0 bases, and 9 bases stayed unmatched. CDR3 amino acids: CASKRDYSVSYEQYF. The DNA of the CDR3 is TGTGCCAGCAAGAGGGACTACTCCGTCTCCTACGAGCAGTACTTC.

J is TRBJ2-6 and V is TRBV7-3, with D possibly TRBD2 on 6 matching bases. Germline CDR1 and CDR2: SGHTA and FQGTGA. This CDR3 has 17 amino acids. V shed 2 bases and J shed 0 bases, with 11 bases lying between them. CDR3 loop: CASSLPGSGSGANVLTF. CDR3 nucleotide sequence: TGTGCCAGCAGCTTACCAGGTAGCGGCTCTGGGGCCAACGTCCTGACTTTC. Supplemented by reference TRBV7-3 and TRBJ2-6, the full variable domain reads GAGVSQTPSNKVTEKGKYVELRCDPISGHTALYWYRQSLGQGPEFLIYFQGTGAADDSGLPNDRFFAVRPEGSVSTLKIQRTERGDSAVYLCASSLPGSGSGANVLTFGAGSRLTVL.

The genes are TRBV10-1 and TRBJ2-7; 9 nucleotides match TRBD1. V lost 3 bases and J lost 7; bases outside the gene matches: 10. The CDR3 spans 15 residues. Per the germline V gene, CDR1 is WNHNN and CDR2 is SYGVQD (reference sequence). The CDR3 is CASSDGGTGHVEQYF. The CDR3 DNA reads TGCGCCAGCAGTGATGGCGGGACAGGGCATGTGGAGCAGTACTTC.

The genes are TRBV5-1 and TRBJ2-7, with 7 positions matching TRBD2. Germline CDR1 reads SGHRS; CDR2 reads YFSETQ. V dropped 0 bases and J dropped 0; count of bases not matched to a gene: 0. The CDR3 runs 14 residues. In DNA, the CDR3 is TGCGCCAGCAGCTTGGGGGACTACTCCTACGAGCAGTACTTC. Translated, it gives CASSLGDYSYEQYF.